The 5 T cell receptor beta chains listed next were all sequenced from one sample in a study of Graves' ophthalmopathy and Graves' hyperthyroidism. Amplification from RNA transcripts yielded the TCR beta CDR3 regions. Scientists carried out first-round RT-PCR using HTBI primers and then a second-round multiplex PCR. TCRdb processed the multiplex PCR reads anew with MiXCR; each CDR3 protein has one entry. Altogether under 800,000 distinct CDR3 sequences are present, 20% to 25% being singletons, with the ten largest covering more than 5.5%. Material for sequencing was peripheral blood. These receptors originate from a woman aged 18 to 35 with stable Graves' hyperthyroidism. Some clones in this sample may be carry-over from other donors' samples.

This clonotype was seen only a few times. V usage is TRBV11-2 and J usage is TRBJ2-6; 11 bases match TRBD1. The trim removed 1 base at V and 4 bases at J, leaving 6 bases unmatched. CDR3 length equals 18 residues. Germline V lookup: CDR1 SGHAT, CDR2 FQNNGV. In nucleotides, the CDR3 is TGTGCCAGCAGCTTAGTATCGGGACAGGGGGTCGGGGCCAACGTCCTGACTTTC. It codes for CASSLVSGQGVGANVLTF.

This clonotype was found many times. CDR3 protein: CASGQGVFDTEAFF. The CDR3 DNA sequence: TGTGCCAGCGGGCAAGGGGTCTTCGACACTGAAGCTTTCTTT. This rearrangement joins TRBV7-9 to TRBJ1-1; maybe TRBD1 (5 bases). Trimming removed 8 bases from V and 3 bases from J, with 16 bases in between. CDR3 length: 14 residues. Germline V gene sequence: CDR1 SEHNR, CDR2 FQNEAQ (reference sequence).

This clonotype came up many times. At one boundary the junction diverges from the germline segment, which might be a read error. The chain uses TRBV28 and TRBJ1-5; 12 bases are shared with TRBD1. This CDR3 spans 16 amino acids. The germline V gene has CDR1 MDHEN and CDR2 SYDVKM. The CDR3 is CASSSPGTGGNQPQHF. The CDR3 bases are TGTGCCAGCAGTTCCCCCGGGACAGGGGGCAACCAGCCCCAGCATTTT.

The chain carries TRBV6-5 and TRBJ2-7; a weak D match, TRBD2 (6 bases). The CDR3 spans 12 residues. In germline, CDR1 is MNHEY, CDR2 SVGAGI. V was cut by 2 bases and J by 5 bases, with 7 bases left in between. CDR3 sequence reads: CASSYGGNEQYV. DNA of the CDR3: TGTGCCAGCAGTTACGGCGGGAACGAGCAGTACGTC.

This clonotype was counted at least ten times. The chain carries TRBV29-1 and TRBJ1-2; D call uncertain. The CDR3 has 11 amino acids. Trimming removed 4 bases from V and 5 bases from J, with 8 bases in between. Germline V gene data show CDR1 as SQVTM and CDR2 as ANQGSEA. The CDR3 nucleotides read TGCAGCGTTGGCCTCCCGTATGGCTACACCTTC. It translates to CSVGLPYGYTF.